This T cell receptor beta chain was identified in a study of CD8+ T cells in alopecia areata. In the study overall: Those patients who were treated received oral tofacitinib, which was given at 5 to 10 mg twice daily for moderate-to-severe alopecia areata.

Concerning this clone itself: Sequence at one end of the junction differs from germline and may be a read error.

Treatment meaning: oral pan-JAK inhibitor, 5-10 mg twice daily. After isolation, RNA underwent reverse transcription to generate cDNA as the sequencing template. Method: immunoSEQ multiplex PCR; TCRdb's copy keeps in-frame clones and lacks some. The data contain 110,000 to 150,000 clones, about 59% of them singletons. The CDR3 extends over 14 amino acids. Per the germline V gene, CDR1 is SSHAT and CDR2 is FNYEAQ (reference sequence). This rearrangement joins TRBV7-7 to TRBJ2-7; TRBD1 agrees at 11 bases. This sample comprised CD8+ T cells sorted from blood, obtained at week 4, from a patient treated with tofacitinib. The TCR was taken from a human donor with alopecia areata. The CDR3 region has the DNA TGTGCTAGCAGCCTGGGACAGGGGGCCTACGAGCAGTACTTC. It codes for CASSLGQGAYEQYF.